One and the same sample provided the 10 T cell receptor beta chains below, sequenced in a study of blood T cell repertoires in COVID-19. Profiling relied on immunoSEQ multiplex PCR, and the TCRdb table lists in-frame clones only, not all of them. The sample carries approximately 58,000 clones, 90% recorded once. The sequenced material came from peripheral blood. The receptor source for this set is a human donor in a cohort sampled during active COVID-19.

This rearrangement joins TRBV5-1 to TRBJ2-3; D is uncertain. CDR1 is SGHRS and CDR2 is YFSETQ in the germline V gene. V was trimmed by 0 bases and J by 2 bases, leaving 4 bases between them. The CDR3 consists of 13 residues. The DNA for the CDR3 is TGCGCCAGCAGCTTGGCAATCACAGATACGCAGTATTTT. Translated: CASSLAITDTQYF.

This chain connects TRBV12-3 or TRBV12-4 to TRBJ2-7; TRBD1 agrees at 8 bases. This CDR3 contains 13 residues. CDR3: CGAQGGSGSEQYV. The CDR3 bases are TGTGGCGCACAGGGGGGAAGTGGCAGCGAGCAGTACGTC.

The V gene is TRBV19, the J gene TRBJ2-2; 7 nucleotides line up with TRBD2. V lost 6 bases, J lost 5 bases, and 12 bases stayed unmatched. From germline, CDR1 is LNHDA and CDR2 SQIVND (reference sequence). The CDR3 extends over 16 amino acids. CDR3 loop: CASSREAGEWTGELFF. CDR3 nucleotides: TGTGCCAGTAGCCGCGAGGCGGGGGAATGGACCGGGGAGCTGTTTTTT.

The CDR3, as DNA: TGTGCCAGCAGCAACCATGACAGGGAAGCCTACGAGCAGTACGTC. This translates into CASSNHDREAYEQYV. The V call is TRBV21-1, the J call TRBJ2-7; TRBD1, the table's D call, was not compared with the DNA. TRBV21-1 is deemed a pseudogene. The CDR3 contains 15 residues.

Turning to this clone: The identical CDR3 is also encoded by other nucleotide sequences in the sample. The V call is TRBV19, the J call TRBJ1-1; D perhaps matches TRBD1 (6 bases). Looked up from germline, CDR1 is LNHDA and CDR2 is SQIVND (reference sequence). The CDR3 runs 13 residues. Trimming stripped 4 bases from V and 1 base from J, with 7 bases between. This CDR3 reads CASSKTGNTEAFF. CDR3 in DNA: TGTGCCAGTAGTAAGACAGGGAACACTGAAGCTTTCTTT.

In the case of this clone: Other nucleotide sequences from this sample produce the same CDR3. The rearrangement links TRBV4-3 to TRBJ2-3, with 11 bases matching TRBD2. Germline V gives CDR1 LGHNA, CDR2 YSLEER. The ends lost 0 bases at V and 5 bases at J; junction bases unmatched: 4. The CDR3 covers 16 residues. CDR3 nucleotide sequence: TGCGCCAGCAGCCAAGACCTAGCGGGGGGCCGAGATACGCAGTATTTT. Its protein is CASSQDLAGGRDTQYF.

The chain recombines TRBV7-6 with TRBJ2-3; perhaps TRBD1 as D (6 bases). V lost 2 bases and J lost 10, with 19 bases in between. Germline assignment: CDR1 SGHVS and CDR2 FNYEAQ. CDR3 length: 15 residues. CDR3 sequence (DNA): TGTGCCAGCAGCTTACAACCAAAAGACAGGTCCGCGCAGTATTTT. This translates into CASSLQPKDRSAQYF.

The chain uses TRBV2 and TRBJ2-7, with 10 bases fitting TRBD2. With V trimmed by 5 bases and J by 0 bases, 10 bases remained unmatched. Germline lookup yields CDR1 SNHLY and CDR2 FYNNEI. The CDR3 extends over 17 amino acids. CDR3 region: CASSIPGLAPSSYEQYF. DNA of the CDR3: TGTGCCAGCAGTATACCGGGACTAGCGCCAAGCTCCTACGAGCAGTACTTC.

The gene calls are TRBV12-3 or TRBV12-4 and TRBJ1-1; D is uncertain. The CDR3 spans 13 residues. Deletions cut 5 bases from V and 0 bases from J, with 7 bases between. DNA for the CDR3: TGTGCCAGCAGTGTAGATATGAACACTGAAGCTTTCTTT. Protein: CASSVDMNTEAFF.

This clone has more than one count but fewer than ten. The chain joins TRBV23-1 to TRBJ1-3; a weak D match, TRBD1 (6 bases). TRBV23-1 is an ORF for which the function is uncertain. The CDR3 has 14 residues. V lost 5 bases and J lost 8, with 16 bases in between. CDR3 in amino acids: CASSSEGGADTIYF. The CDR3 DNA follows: TGCGCCAGCAGTTCGGAGGGGGGGGCGGACACCATATATTTT.